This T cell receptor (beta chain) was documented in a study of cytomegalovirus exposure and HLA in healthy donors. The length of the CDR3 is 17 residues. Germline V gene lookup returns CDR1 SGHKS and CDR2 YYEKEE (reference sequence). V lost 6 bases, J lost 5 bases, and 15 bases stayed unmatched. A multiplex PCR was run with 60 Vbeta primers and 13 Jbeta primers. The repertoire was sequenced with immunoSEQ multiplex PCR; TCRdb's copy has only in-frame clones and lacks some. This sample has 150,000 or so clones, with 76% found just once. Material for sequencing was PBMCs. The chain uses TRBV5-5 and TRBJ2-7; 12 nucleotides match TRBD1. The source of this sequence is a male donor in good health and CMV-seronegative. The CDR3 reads CASTLLTGTGGMDEQYF. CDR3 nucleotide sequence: TGTGCCAGCACCTTACTGACCGGGACAGGGGGCATGGACGAGCAGTACTTC.